This TCR beta chain is drawn from a study of identical twins. At least ten counts were recorded for this clonotype. TCRdb fed the 5' RACE reads into MiXCR, producing one record per CDR3 protein. Of roughly 350,000 distinct CDR3 sequences listed, around 12% are singletons. This CDR3 is 14 amino acids long. The V gene's germline CDR1 is DFQATT and CDR2 SNEGSKA (reference sequence). Trimming cost V 1 base and J 5 bases, with 14 bases left between them. This sample also belongs to another study, concerning yellow fever vaccine responses in identical twins.

Sequencing was carried out using CD8+ T cells sorted from blood. The chain couples TRBV20-1 to TRBJ2-5, with D possibly TRBD2 on 6 matching bases. This receptor was obtained from a young woman in good health. CDR3 bases: TGCAGTGCTAGAGCCCCTGGGGGGTTGGAGACCCAGTACTTC. It codes for CSARAPGGLETQYF.